Sequencing of this TCR beta chain was carried out in a study of blood T cell repertoires in COVID-19. Across the study: Material from acute and convalescent COVID-19 was sourced from the United States, Italy and Spain. Sources were T cells, B-cell-depleted T cells, or PBMCs; the material itself was cDNA or gDNA.

Germline assignment: CDR1 MDHEN and CDR2 SYDVKM. J lost 6 bases, V lost 2 bases, and 7 bases had no gene match. This CDR3 has 15 residues. In the original processing: Cell counts per sample came from amplifying reference gene primers. Here immunoSEQ multiplex PCR was the method, and the copy in TCRdb shows in-frame clones only, minus some. V, J and clone size reflect that table, while D and trimming were determined from the DNA. Among roughly 140,000 clones listed, around nine tenths were seen once. The sequenced sample consisted of peripheral blood. The TCR comes from a woman aged 40 to 49 with acute or convalescent COVID-19. This chain joins TRBV28 and TRBJ1-5, with TRBD1 identical over 7 bases. CDR3 residues: CASSLTGEAPQPQHF. In DNA, the CDR3 is TGTGCCAGCAGTTTAACAGGGGAGGCTCCTCAGCCCCAGCATTTT.